One sample yielded the 12 T cell receptor beta chains listed below, sequenced in a study of blood T cells in healthy people across ages. Sample-barcoded 5' priming and a J-beta primer mix drove a second PCR of roughly 7 to 11 cycles. MiXCR, applied by TCRdb to the 5' RACE reads, yields one record per CDR3 protein. The data show about 970,000 distinct CDR3 sequences, with about 51% seen just once and 20% to 25% held by the top ten. Sequencing was done on a sample of blood. These receptors all stem from an older woman in good health.

This chain connects TRBV7-9 to TRBJ2-1; D is possibly TRBD2 (6 bases). V was clipped by 0 bases and J by 7 bases, with 19 bases between them. The length of the CDR3 is 17 residues. Germline loops: CDR1 SEHNR, CDR2 FQNEAQ (reference sequence). CDR3 residues: CASSLAARYRTNNEQFF. CDR3 nucleotide sequence: TGTGCCAGCAGCTTAGCAGCCAGATACAGGACTAATAATGAGCAGTTCTTC. Supplemented by reference TRBV7-9 and TRBJ2-1, the full variable domain reads DTGVSQNPRHKITKRGQNVTFRCDPISEHNRLYWYRQTLGQGPEFLTYFQNEAQLEKSRLLSDRFSAERPKGSFSTLEIQRTEQGDSAMYLCASSLAARYRTNNEQFFGPGTRLTVL.

This rearrangement joins TRBV6-6 to TRBJ2-7, with 7 bases matching TRBD2. This CDR3 spans 15 amino acids. Unmatched junction bases numbered 5, after V lost 1 base and J lost 2 bases. Germline loops: CDR1 MNHNY, CDR2 SVGAGI (reference sequence). The CDR3 loop reads CASSYYLREPYEQYF. As DNA, the CDR3 is TGTGCCAGCAGTTACTATCTGCGGGAGCCCTACGAGCAGTACTTC.

This chain joins TRBV13 and TRBJ2-5, with unresolved D. Trimming removed 2 bases at V and 3 bases at J, with 7 bases between. CDR1 and CDR2 (germline): PRHDT, FYEKMQ (reference sequence). CDR3 length equals 13 residues. CDR3 in DNA: TGTGCCAGCAGCTTAAGTATCGAAGAGACCCAGTACTTC. It encodes CASSLSIEETQYF.

The gene calls are TRBV20-1 and TRBJ2-1, with TRBD2 matching 10 bases. The germline V gene has CDR1 DFQATT and CDR2 SNEGSKA (reference sequence). The CDR3 has 20 residues. With V trimmed by 0 bases and J by 0 bases, 14 bases remained unmatched. The CDR3 loop reads CSARDLVFGLADYSYNEQFF. The CDR3 DNA sequence: TGCAGTGCTAGAGATCTTGTGTTTGGACTAGCGGATTACTCCTACAATGAGCAGTTCTTC.

The genes are TRBV6-6 and TRBJ2-7; 12 bases fit TRBD2. After removal of 0 bases from V and 7 bases from J, the junction contained 7 bases not matched to a gene. Germline V gene data show CDR1 as MNHNY and CDR2 as SVGAGI (reference sequence). The CDR3 spans 16 residues. CDR3 nucleotides: TGTGCCAGCAGTTACTCGACGACTAGCGGGAGTGTAGAGCAGTACTTC. Its protein product is CASSYSTTSGSVEQYF.

The rearrangement joins TRBV5-1 to TRBJ2-4; 10 positions match TRBD1. The CDR3 has 16 residues. With 0 bases clipped from V and 1 base from J, the junction kept 1 base outside the gene matches. Per germline, CDR1 SGHRS and CDR2 YFSETQ. The CDR3 here is CASSLGQGAAKNIQYF. For the CDR3, the DNA is TGCGCCAGCAGCTTGGGACAGGGGGCGGCCAAAAACATTCAGTACTTC. The full variable domain, its missing parts supplied by reference TRBV5-1 and TRBJ2-4, is KAGVTQTPRYLIKTRGQQVTLSCSPISGHRSVSWYQQTPGQGLQFLFEYFSETQRNKGNFPGRFSGRQFSNSRSEMNVSTLELGDSALYLCASSLGQGAAKNIQYFGAGTRLSVL.

The chain combines TRBV11-2 with TRBJ2-4; D might be TRBD1 (5 bases). The J call may be mistaken, given a closer DNA end match to TRBJ2-7. The CDR3 length is 15 residues. CDR1 and CDR2 (germline): SGHAT, FQNNGV. CDR3 sequence: CASSLVLQGYYEQYF. The DNA for the CDR3 is TGTGCCAGCAGCTTAGTCTTGCAGGGTTATTACGAGCAGTACTTC.

CDR3 loop: CASSQERQGHEQYF. CDR3 sequence (DNA): TGTGCCAGCAGCCAAGAGCGTCAGGGCCACGAGCAGTACTTC. The chain uses TRBV4-2 and TRBJ2-7, with D possibly matching TRBD1 (5 bases). The CDR3 contains 14 residues. The ends were cut back, 0 bases at V and 5 bases at J, with 11 bases in the middle. Looked up from germline, CDR1 is LGHNA and CDR2 is YNFKEQ.

The J gene is TRBJ2-7, the V gene TRBV13, with 9 bases lining up with TRBD2. The ends lost 4 bases at V and 6 bases at J; junction bases unmatched: 13. CDR1 and CDR2 from the germline V gene are PRHDT and FYEKMQ (reference sequence). The CDR3 totals 16 residues. The CDR3 reads CASSSELAGSYGEQYF. As DNA, the CDR3 is TGTGCCAGCAGCTCCGAACTAGCGGGTTCTTACGGCGAGCAGTACTTC.

This clonotype was observed a handful of times. The chain carries TRBV4-1 and TRBJ2-1; D remains unclear. Germline CDR1 MGHRA, CDR2 YSYEKL. The germline V and J ends were trimmed by 1 base and 3 bases, with 19 bases remaining between them. There are 18 residues in the CDR3. CDR3 nucleotides: TGCGCCAGCAGCCAAGTCCAGAGAAGACGAGAAGGCTACAATGAGCAGTTCTTC. Protein: CASSQVQRRREGYNEQFF.

J is TRBJ2-5 and V is TRBV29-1; the match to TRBD2 covers 9 bases. The germline CDR1 and CDR2 sequences are SQVTM and ANQGSEA. The CDR3 runs 13 residues. V was pared by 4 bases and J by 5 bases, with 5 bases of the junction left unmatched. The CDR3 nucleotides are TGCAGCGTTGCTAGCGGGAATAGGGAGACCCAGTACTTC. Protein sequence: CSVASGNRETQYF.

In DNA, the CDR3 is TGTGCCAGCAGCCAAAGGGACGGGAAAGGCTACACCTTC. Translated, it gives CASSQRDGKGYTF. The rearrangement uses TRBV7-3 and TRBJ1-2; TRBD1 might be the D (5 bases). Germline CDR1 SGHTA, CDR2 FQGTGA. V lost 5 bases to trimming and J lost 8 bases, with 15 bases between them. The CDR3 has 13 residues.